A single sample gave rise to the 8 T cell receptor beta chains below, sequenced in a study of blood T cell repertoires in COVID-19. Measured with immunoSEQ multiplex PCR; TCRdb has only the in-frame clones, and not every one. The sample has about 140,000 clones; around 80% are singletons. Sequencing was performed on peripheral blood. The source of these receptors is a human donor in a cohort sampled during active COVID-19.

The V gene is TRBV6-2 or TRBV6-3, the J gene TRBJ2-2, with D unclear. Trimming cost V 5 bases and J 7 bases, with 5 bases left between them. The CDR3 totals 11 residues. CDR1 and CDR2 (germline): MNHEY, SVGEGT. The CDR3 DNA sequence: TGTGCCAGCAGTATCATCGGGGAGCTGTTTTTT. Amino acids: CASSIIGELFF.

This clone has more than one count but fewer than ten. The rearrangement uses TRBV7-8 and TRBJ2-3, with 10 positions matching TRBD2. This CDR3 has 13 amino acids. The V gene's germline CDR1 is SGHVS and CDR2 FQNEAQ. Unmatched junction bases numbered 2, after V lost 8 bases and J lost 3 bases. The CDR3 DNA follows: TGTGCCAGCGGGACTAGCGTGACAGATACGCAGTATTTT. It translates to CASGTSVTDTQYF. The full variable domain, rest sourced from reference TRBV7-8 and TRBJ2-3, is GAGVSQSPRYKVAKRGQDVALRCDPISGHVSLFWYQQALGQGPEFLTYFQNEAQLDKSGLPSDRFFAERPEGSVSTLKIQRTQQEDSAVYLCASGTSVTDTQYFGPGTRLTVL.

The chain links TRBV5-1 to TRBJ2-4; D gene ambiguous. The CDR3 contains 15 residues. Trimming cost V 0 bases and J 0 bases, with 7 bases left between them. The germline gives CDR1 SGHRS, CDR2 YFSETQ. The CDR3 DNA is TGCGCCAGCAGCTTGGCAGGAATAGCCAAAAACATTCAGTACTTC. It is translated as CASSLAGIAKNIQYF.

There are a few counts of this clone. DNA of the CDR3: TGTGCCAGCAGTTACCAGGGATGGGCCCAGCATTTT. As protein: CASSYQGWAQHF. The chain recombines TRBV6-6 with TRBJ1-5, with D perhaps matching TRBD1 (5 bases). The CDR3 extends over 12 amino acids. Germline lookup yields CDR1 MNHNY and CDR2 SVGAGI (reference sequence). V was shortened by 2 bases and J by 11 bases, with 10 bases between the two germline ends.

The V call is TRBV29-1, the J call TRBJ2-1; a possible D gene is TRBD2 (5 bases). This CDR3 comprises 12 residues. Germline V gives CDR1 SQVTM, CDR2 ANQGSEA. V shed 4 bases and J shed 10 bases, with 14 bases lying between them. In DNA, the CDR3 is TGCAGCGTTGGGAGCGGCATCTACGAGCAGTTCTTC. As protein: CSVGSGIYEQFF.

The chain has TRBV12-3 or TRBV12-4 and TRBJ1-4; D gene ambiguous. The CDR3 covers 12 residues. The germline V and J ends were trimmed by 2 bases and 7 bases, with 5 bases remaining between them. The DNA for the CDR3 is TGTGCCAGCAGTTTACACAGTGAAAAACTGTTTTTT. This gives the protein CASSLHSEKLFF.

The chain links TRBV4-3 to TRBJ2-3; TRBD2 matches at 9 bases. The V segment lost 1 base and the J segment 3 bases; nucleotides outside the gene matches: 5. The CDR3 sequence is 16 residues long. Germline assignment: CDR1 LGHNA and CDR2 YSLEER. CDR3 nucleotides: TGCGCCAGCAGCCAAGGCGCGGGGGGGCCGACAGATACGCAGTATTTT. This sequence encodes CASSQGAGGPTDTQYF.

The rearrangement joins TRBV14 to TRBJ2-3, with D maybe TRBD2 (6 bases). There are 13 residues in the CDR3. The germline V gene encodes CDR1 SGHDN and CDR2 FVKESK. Trimming stripped 3 bases from V and 9 bases from J, with 13 bases between. The CDR3 DNA reads TGTGCCAGCAGCCAGGACTACAGACTAACGCAGTATTTT. Its translation is CASSQDYRLTQYF.